Below are 22 T cell receptor beta chains sequenced from a single sample in a study of persistence of HIV-infected CD4 T cells. This nonspecific control used anti-CD3/anti-CD28 bead stimulation of CD4+ T cells. Responding CD4+ T cells were sorted by upregulation of both CD40 ligand and CD69. Antigens of these TCRs are unknown. The immunoSEQ assay was version 4, run in survey mode. Measured with immunoSEQ multiplex PCR; TCRdb has only the in-frame clones, and not every one. The sample lists roughly 41,000 clones, 87% occurring once. The specimen comprised CD4+ T cells sorted from PBMCs after roughly 20-hour stimulation, sampled from a patient who received antiretroviral therapy. The receptors derive from an adult man with HIV who was CMV-seropositive.

The V gene is TRBV7-9, the J gene TRBJ2-7, with TRBD2 matching 9 bases. V dropped 5 bases and J dropped 3; count of bases not matched to a gene: 11. Germline-derived CDR1 and CDR2 are SEHNR and FQNEAQ (reference sequence). The CDR3 spans 16 residues. The DNA of the CDR3 is TGTGCCAGCAGCCCCTCAGAGCGGGGGGTTAACTACGAGCAGTACTTC. This translates into CASSPSERGVNYEQYF. Looking up the rest from reference TRBV7-9 and TRBJ2-7 gives the full variable domain: DTGVSQNPRHKITKRGQNVTFRCDPISEHNRLYWYRQTLGQGPEFLTYFQNEAQLEKSRLLSDRFSAERPKGSFSTLEIQRTEQGDSAMYLCASSPSERGVNYEQYFGPGTRLTVT.

This clone has only one observation. The chain combines TRBV5-1 with TRBJ2-7, with 11 bases aligning to TRBD2. The CDR3 covers 17 residues. V dropped 5 bases and J dropped 1; count of bases not matched to a gene: 11. Per germline, CDR1 SGHRS and CDR2 YFSETQ. DNA for the CDR3: TGCGCCAGCAGGTATGAGGCCGGGACTAGCGGATCCTACGAGCAGTACTTC. Its translation is CASRYEAGTSGSYEQYF. Drawing the rest from reference TRBV5-1 and TRBJ2-7, the complete variable domain is KAGVTQTPRYLIKTRGQQVTLSCSPISGHRSVSWYQQTPGQGLQFLFEYFSETQRNKGNFPGRFSGRQFSNSRSEMNVSTLELGDSALYLCASRYEAGTSGSYEQYFGPGTRLTVT.

The chain employs TRBV6-5 and TRBJ1-1, with D perhaps TRBD1 (5 bases). In germline, CDR1 is MNHEY, CDR2 SVGAGI. The CDR3 consists of 14 residues. V was cut by 7 bases and J by 0 bases, with 12 bases left in between. This CDR3 is CASTWGTLNTEAFF. In DNA, the CDR3 is TGTGCCAGCACTTGGGGCACGTTGAACACTGAAGCTTTCTTT.

For the CDR3, the DNA is TGTGCCAGCTCACCGGGACAGGGGCTGCGGGACACTGAAGCTTTCTTT. Translating it yields CASSPGQGLRDTEAFF. J is TRBJ1-1 and V is TRBV18; 10 nucleotides match TRBD1. The V gene's germline CDR1 is KGHSH and CDR2 LQKENI. The CDR3 totals 16 residues. Trimming took 3 bases from V and 3 from J; bases not matched to a gene: 7.

This sequence joins TRBV2 and TRBJ1-4; D gene uncertain. Germline loops: CDR1 SNHLY, CDR2 FYNNEI. V lost 9 bases and J 2 bases, leaving 10 bases between the germline ends. The length of the CDR3 is 13 residues. The CDR3 coding sequence is TGTGCCAGGGGTTACGCCACTAATGAAAAACTGTTTTTT. It translates to CARGYATNEKLFF.

V gene TRBV19 combines with J gene TRBJ1-2, with D perhaps matching TRBD1 (5 bases). Germline V lookup: CDR1 LNHDA, CDR2 SQIVND (reference sequence). Between the trimmed V and J ends, which lost 7 bases and 1 base, there was a span of 13 bases. CDR3 size: 14 residues. CDR3 residues: CASMGVKGNYGYTF. CDR3 sequence (DNA): TGTGCCAGTATGGGGGTTAAGGGTAACTATGGCTACACCTTC.

The chain carries TRBV19 and TRBJ1-6; possibly TRBD1 for D (5 bases). The V gene lost 6 bases and the J gene lost 7 bases, with 10 bases spanning the gap. CDR1 and CDR2 from the germline V gene are LNHDA and SQIVND (reference sequence). The CDR3 length is 13 residues. The CDR3 here is CASSSPGNSPLHF. The CDR3 nucleotides read TGTGCCAGTAGCTCTCCAGGGAATTCACCCCTCCACTTT.

This clone has just a few counts. V is TRBV19 and J is TRBJ1-1; no firm D call. The CDR3 extends over 12 amino acids. Per germline, CDR1 LNHDA and CDR2 SQIVND (reference sequence). V lost 3 bases, J lost 7 bases, and 9 bases lay in between. The CDR3 loop is CASSISWSEAFF. DNA for the CDR3: TGTGCCAGTAGTATTTCGTGGAGTGAAGCTTTCTTT.

This chain connects TRBV20-1 to TRBJ2-3, with D uncertain. CDR3 length: 10 residues. Germline CDR1 is DFQATT and CDR2 is SNEGSKA (reference sequence). V lost 5 bases, J lost 7 bases, and 7 bases lay in between. CDR3 sequence: CSAPYNTQYF. In DNA form, the CDR3 reads TGCAGTGCTCCCTACAATACGCAGTATTTT.

The V gene is TRBV18, the J gene TRBJ2-7; TRBD2 matches at 7 bases. There are 15 residues in the CDR3. V trimming: 1 base; J trimming: 6 bases; junction bases outside the gene matches: 9. Germline V lookup: CDR1 KGHSH, CDR2 LQKENI. The CDR3 spells CASSPQWGGPVEQYF. For the CDR3, the DNA is TGTGCCAGCTCACCACAGTGGGGAGGGCCAGTCGAGCAGTACTTC. Looking up the rest from reference TRBV18 and TRBJ2-7 gives the full variable domain: NAGVMQNPRHLVRRRGQEARLRCSPMKGHSHVYWYRQLPEEGLKFMVYLQKENIIDESGMPKERFSAEFPKEGPSILRIQQVVRGDSAAYFCASSPQWGGPVEQYFGPGTRLTVT.

The gene calls are TRBV27 and TRBJ1-1; TRBD1 matches 7 bases. The CDR3 contains 13 residues. Trimming removed 6 bases from V and 4 bases from J; junction bases left unmatched: 5. CDR1 and CDR2 from the germline V gene are MNHEY and SMNVEV (reference sequence). The CDR3 sequence is CASRQTGRTEAFF. CDR3 sequence (DNA): TGTGCCAGCAGGCAGACAGGGCGCACTGAAGCTTTCTTT.

This clone was seen only a few times. CDR3 region: CASSRDSDTDTQYF. In DNA form, the CDR3 reads TGTGCCAGCAGCCGGGACAGCGACACAGATACGCAGTATTTT. The chain links TRBV6-4 to TRBJ2-3; 7 bases agree with TRBD1. The CDR3 has 14 residues. The germline V gene encodes CDR1 MRHNA and CDR2 SNTAGT. V lost 6 bases to trimming and J lost 2 bases; unmatched junction nucleotides: 5.

This sequence joins TRBV19 and TRBJ2-6; D gene ambiguous. Germline assignment: CDR1 LNHDA and CDR2 SQIVND (reference sequence). The CDR3 consists of 14 residues. The germline V and J ends were trimmed by 0 bases and 13 bases, with 13 bases remaining between them. The CDR3 sequence is CASSIDQIQWVLTF. CDR3 DNA sequence: TGTGCCAGTAGTATAGATCAGATCCAGTGGGTCCTGACTTTC.

The CDR3 nucleotides read TGCGCCAGCAGCCGTACAGGGGCCTGGAGCTCCTACGAGCAGTACTTC. Translating it yields CASSRTGAWSSYEQYF. This chain connects TRBV5-1 to TRBJ2-7; 7 bases are a match to TRBD1. Germline CDR1 reads SGHRS; CDR2 reads YFSETQ. This CDR3 spans 16 amino acids. V was clipped by 4 bases and J by 0 bases; unmatched bases: 10.

The chain combines TRBV3-1 (or the pseudogene TRBV3-2) with TRBJ1-1; D ambiguous. The CDR3 covers 14 residues. V was clipped by 6 bases and J by 0 bases, with 11 bases between them. The germline V gene encodes CDR1 LGHDT and CDR2 YNNKEL (reference sequence). The CDR3 DNA is TGTGCCAGCAGACATGACGGATTGAACACTGAAGCTTTCTTT. It codes for CASRHDGLNTEAFF.

J is TRBJ2-7 and V is TRBV19; a possible D gene is TRBD2 (5 bases). Germline V gene data show CDR1 as LNHDA and CDR2 as SQIVND (reference sequence). The germline V and J ends were trimmed by 3 bases and 5 bases, with 8 bases remaining between them. CDR3 length equals 12 residues. The DNA of the CDR3 is TGTGCCAGTAGTATCAGGAGGAACGAGCAGTACTTC. Translating gives CASSIRRNEQYF.

The chain joins TRBV7-9 to TRBJ1-2; possible D gene TRBD1, 6 bases. Germline V lookup: CDR1 SEHNR, CDR2 FQNEAQ (reference sequence). V was cut by 1 base and J by 5 bases, with 11 bases left in between. This CDR3 comprises 14 residues. CDR3 coding DNA: TGTGCCAGCAGCTTAGAAGGGGGGGTGTATGGCTACACCTTC. Protein product: CASSLEGGVYGYTF. The whole variable domain, remainder taken from reference TRBV7-9 and TRBJ1-2, is DTGVSQNPRHKITKRGQNVTFRCDPISEHNRLYWYRQTLGQGPEFLTYFQNEAQLEKSRLLSDRFSAERPKGSFSTLEIQRTEQGDSAMYLCASSLEGGVYGYTFGSGTRLTVV.

V usage is TRBV6-1 and J usage is TRBJ2-1, with unresolved D. The CDR3 is 13 residues long. The V and J ends lost 1 base and 13 bases respectively, with 14 bases between them. The V gene's germline CDR1 is MNHNS and CDR2 SASEGT. CDR3 nucleotides: TGTGCCAGCAGTGAAGGAGGAAGAGGCCCACAGTTCTTC. This translates into CASSEGGRGPQFF.

This chain connects TRBV5-5 to TRBJ2-7, with D perhaps given as TRBD1 or TRBD2 (5 bases each). This CDR3 region has 15 residues. Germline V gene data show CDR1 as SGHKS and CDR2 as YYEKEE (reference sequence). Trimming left V 0 bases short and J 3 bases short, with 13 bases between. CDR3 residues: CASSLAWDGFYEQYF. Here the CDR3 DNA reads TGTGCCAGCAGCTTGGCGTGGGACGGATTCTACGAGCAGTACTTC.

The V gene is TRBV19, the J gene TRBJ1-1, with TRBD1 matching 7 bases. With 5 bases clipped from V and 4 bases from J, the junction kept 7 bases outside the gene matches. Germline V gene lookup returns CDR1 LNHDA and CDR2 SQIVND (reference sequence). This CDR3 spans 14 amino acids. The CDR3 sequence: CASSRDRFLTEAFF. The DNA for the CDR3 is TGTGCCAGTAGTCGGGACAGATTCCTCACTGAAGCTTTCTTT.

The V gene is TRBV10-2, the J gene TRBJ2-3, with 8 bases lining up with TRBD1. J lost 1 base, V lost 6 bases, and 6 bases had no gene match. The CDR3 covers 15 residues. CDR1 and CDR2 from the germline V gene are WSHSY and SAAADI. Here the CDR3 reads CASSDRGQGTDTQYF. CDR3 DNA sequence: TGCGCCAGCAGCGACAGGGGACAGGGCACAGATACGCAGTATTTT.

The chain couples TRBV25-1 to TRBJ2-2, with no clear D. This CDR3 region has 13 residues. The germline CDR1 and CDR2 sequences are MGHDK and SYGVNS. Trimming left V 5 bases short and J 6 bases short, with 10 bases between. CDR3 loop: CASSLPGPGELFF. CDR3 DNA: TGTGCCAGCAGTTTGCCGGGCCCCGGGGAGCTGTTTTTT.